This T cell receptor beta chain comes out of a study of blood T cell repertoires in COVID-19. Overall study: Acute and convalescent COVID-19 samples came from the United States, Italy and Spain. T cells, B-cell-depleted T cells, or PBMCs provided the cDNA or gDNA that served as material.

Original handling: Reference gene primer amplification gave nucleated cell count estimates. Assay: immunoSEQ multiplex PCR; the TCRdb copy retains only in-frame clones and omits some. V and J calls and clone size are copied from that table; D and trimming were computed from the DNA. The sample holds about 300,000 clones, about 91% seen once. Per germline, CDR1 SGHRS and CDR2 YFSETQ. The CDR3 has 18 amino acids. The V segment lost 7 bases and the J segment 6 bases; nucleotides outside the gene matches: 16. This clonotype was obtained from a woman aged 25-40 years who had recovered from COVID-19. This rearrangement joins TRBV5-1 to TRBJ2-2; 12 bases are shared with TRBD2. Sequencing used peripheral blood. The CDR3 DNA is TGCGCCAGCTCCCGACTAGCGGGGGCCTTGGGGTCTGCCGGGGAGCTGTTTTTT. Its translation: CASSRLAGALGSAGELFF.